This record looks at one TCR beta chain sequence and its context. The sample is drawn from a study of blood T cell repertoires in COVID-19. Study-level background: There were acute and convalescent COVID-19 samples, and they came from the United States, Italy and Spain. T cells, B-cell-depleted T cells, or PBMCs provided the cDNA or gDNA that served as material.

The CDR3 loop spans 13 amino acids. CDR1 and CDR2 from the germline V gene are SGHVS and FNYEAQ. Trimming cost V 2 bases and J 5 bases, with 6 bases left between them. Authors' data handling: Estimates of nucleated cell counts were drawn from the amplification of reference gene primers. Profiled with immunoSEQ multiplex PCR; TCRdb holds only in-frame clones, not every one. That table is the source of V, J and clone size, and D and trimming were worked out from the DNA. In the table there are tens of thousands of clones, over 75% of which are singletons. The chain carries TRBV7-6 and TRBJ2-2; D remains ambiguous. The sequence came from a man older than 75 in a cohort sampled during active COVID-19. The sequenced material came from peripheral blood. The CDR3 bases are TGTGCCAGCAGCTTATCCGGTACCGGGGAGCTGTTTTTT. Translation gives CASSLSGTGELFF.